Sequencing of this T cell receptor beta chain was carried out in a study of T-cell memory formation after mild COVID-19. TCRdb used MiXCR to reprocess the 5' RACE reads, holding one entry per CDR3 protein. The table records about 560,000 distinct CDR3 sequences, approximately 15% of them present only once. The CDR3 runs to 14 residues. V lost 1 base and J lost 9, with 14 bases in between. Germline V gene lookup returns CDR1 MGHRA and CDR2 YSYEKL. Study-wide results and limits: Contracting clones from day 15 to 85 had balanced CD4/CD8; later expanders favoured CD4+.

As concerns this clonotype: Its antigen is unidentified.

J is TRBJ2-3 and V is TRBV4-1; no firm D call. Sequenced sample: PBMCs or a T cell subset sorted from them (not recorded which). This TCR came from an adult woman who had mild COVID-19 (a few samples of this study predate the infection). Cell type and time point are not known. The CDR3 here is CASSQAPPSDTQYF. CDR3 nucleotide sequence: TGCGCCAGCAGCCAAGCCCCACCGTCGGACACGCAGTATTTT.